This T cell receptor beta chain appears in the sequencing data of a study of shared clonotypes between healthy human individuals. Study details: Per-donor plates numbered three CD4 naive, three CD4 memory, two CD8 naive and one CD8 memory.

The data were produced by immunoSEQ multiplex PCR, yet TCRdb's version contains in-frame clones alone and is incomplete. The sample yields some 1,600,000 clones, under 99% seen once. Points from the study as a whole: Clonotype sharing levels among donors were expected to vary with sequencing depth. Generally, estimated richness proved larger in naive subsets than it did in memory subsets.

About this clone: Its antigen is currently unknown.

This CDR3 contains 16 residues. J gave up 7 bases and V 3 bases, and 8 bases lay outside the gene matches. Germline V gene data show CDR1 as SGDLS and CDR2 as YYNGEE. The sequenced sample consisted of naive CD4+ T cells sorted from blood. Described subset: CD45RA+ positively selected. The V and J genes are TRBV9 and TRBJ2-1; 12 bases map to TRBD2. The sequence derives from a man aged 25 to 45 in good health. This CDR3 is CASSALSGLAGNEQFF. The CDR3 DNA reads as TGTGCCAGCAGCGCCCTTTCCGGACTAGCGGGGAATGAGCAGTTCTTC.